This T cell receptor beta chain originates from a study of shared T cell receptors in the human thymus. Clones were sequenced by immunoSEQ multiplex PCR, and TCRdb holds only the in-frame ones, with some missing. This sample yields hundreds of thousands of clones, of which 70% to 90% are seen a single time; about 0.0094% belongs to the top ten. V lost 3 bases to trimming and J lost 2 bases; unmatched junction nucleotides: 18. The V gene's germline CDR1 is SGHKS and CDR2 YYEKEE (reference sequence). The CDR3 is 19 amino acids. These data also formed part of another study, on human thymus T cells. That report adds: From resections taken during corrective heart surgery, the thymus tissue was obtained. Apparent skewing of V and J gene usage characterized both thymic and blood repertoires.

This receptor was identified in a boy younger than two with a congenital heart defect. Sequencing was done on a sample of thymocytes. The rearrangement joins TRBV5-5 to TRBJ1-2; 8 nucleotides agree with TRBD1. The CDR3 DNA sequence: TGTGCCAGCAGCTCGAGGTTGGTGCTGAGACAGGGGCAAAACTATGGCTACACCTTC. Its translation: CASSSRLVLRQGQNYGYTF.